This T cell receptor beta chain was obtained from a study of metastatic and nonmetastatic thyroid tumors. Study overall: Malignant and benign thyroid patients had repertoires compared in peripheral blood and tumor or nodule tissue.

Trimming removed 1 base from V and 0 bases from J, with 8 bases in between. The CDR3 is made up of 14 amino acids. Germline V gene lookup returns CDR1 DFQATT and CDR2 SNEGSKA (reference sequence). All patients were treatment-naive before thyroid surgery. Study findings and constraints: Significantly higher TCR beta diversity was reportedly seen in malignant thyroid tumors than benign nodules, in blood and tumor.

TCRdb reprocessed the PCR reads using MiXCR. The table shows around 18,000 clones, with about 30% occurring only once. In this sample, this clone turned up many times. Its antigen is currently unknown. This receptor was taken from a male donor with papillary thyroid cancer or a benign thyroid nodule (not recorded which). Some clones in this sample may be carry-over from other donors' samples. Sequenced input: tumor tissue. This chain uses TRBV20-1 with TRBJ2-3; a possible D gene is TRBD2 (5 bases). CDR3 sequence: CSARAGVSTDTQYF. CDR3 bases: TGCAGTGCTAGAGCCGGGGTTAGCACAGATACGCAGTATTTT.